Below, 22 T cell receptor beta chains from the same sample are listed, as sequenced in a study of post-analysis software for immune sequencing data. cDNA libraries of TCR beta carried unique molecular identifiers. MiXCR, run by TCRdb on the PCR reads, gives a single entry per CDR3 protein. The table lists approximately 730,000 distinct CDR3 sequences, under 60% of them singletons. What these receptors recognize is not known. Study-level results: In patients, about 5 TRBV segments were more frequent than in controls, with TRBV5-6, TRBV5-1 and TRBV20-1 among them.

What was sequenced was blood. These receptors originate from a girl aged 5 to 17 with multiple sclerosis.

A few counts support this clonotype. The V gene is TRBV7-8, the J gene TRBJ2-3, with 9 bases fitting TRBD2. The germline gives CDR1 SGHVS, CDR2 FQNEAQ. This CDR3 is built from 16 residues. Losses at the gene ends were 5 bases for V and 2 bases for J; bases not matched to a gene: 8. CDR3 coding DNA: TGTGCCAGCAGCACTTGGACTAGCGAGACCACAGATACGCAGTATTTT. Translated: CASSTWTSETTDTQYF.

The DNA for the CDR3 is TGTGCCAGCTCACCGAAAGGAAGAGAAGGGCATCTCTACACCTTC. This gives the protein CASSPKGREGHLYTF. The chain is built from TRBV18 and TRBJ1-2; D unclear. The germline V gene encodes CDR1 KGHSH and CDR2 LQKENI. The V end was cut by 3 bases, the J end by 10 bases, with 21 bases between. CDR3 length: 15 amino acids. Full variable domain (remainder filled in from reference TRBV18 and TRBJ1-2): NAGVMQNPRHLVRRRGQEARLRCSPMKGHSHVYWYRQLPEEGLKFMVYLQKENIIDESGMPKERFSAEFPKEGPSILRIQQVVRGDSAAYFCASSPKGREGHLYTFGSGTRLTVV.

This chain joins TRBV5-1 and TRBJ2-5; no definite D call. V was clipped by 2 bases and J by 4 bases, with 9 bases between them. In germline, CDR1 is SGHRS, CDR2 YFSETQ. The CDR3 has 13 amino acids. CDR3 in DNA: TGCGCCAGCAGCTTCGGGCCTATAGAGACCCAGTACTTC. It is translated as CASSFGPIETQYF.

The chain combines TRBV28 with TRBJ2-7; D is unclear. CDR3 length: 15 amino acids. Germline CDR1 reads MDHEN; CDR2 reads SYDVKM. The ends were cut back, 3 bases at V and 2 bases at J, with 14 bases in the middle. This chain's CDR3 is CASSFFPELAYEQYF. The CDR3 DNA sequence: TGTGCCAGCAGTTTTTTCCCAGAACTCGCCTACGAGCAGTACTTC.

This clonotype turned up a few times. The genes are TRBV20-1 and TRBJ2-7; 11 positions agree with TRBD2. Germline V gene sequence: CDR1 DFQATT, CDR2 SNEGSKA (reference sequence). The V gene end was trimmed by 5 bases and the J gene end by 7 bases; junction bases not matched to a gene: 22. The CDR3 sequence is 18 residues long. The CDR3 reads CSAPYTSGSGILIGEQYF. DNA of the CDR3: TGCAGTGCTCCCTATACTAGCGGGAGTGGAATATTGATTGGGGAGCAGTACTTC.

The chain couples TRBV12-3 or TRBV12-4 to TRBJ1-2, with D maybe TRBD1 (5 bases). The CDR3 extends over 16 amino acids. The ends were cut back, 5 bases at V and 8 bases at J, with 24 bases in the middle. The CDR3 loop is CASSRGGPRVVGGYTF. CDR3 DNA sequence: TGTGCCAGCAGTCGGGGCGGGCCGAGAGTAGTGGGAGGCTACACCTTC.

This clonotype was recorded a few times. The chain is built from TRBV29-1 and TRBJ2-3, with 7 bases that match TRBD2. In germline, CDR1 is SQVTM, CDR2 ANQGSEA. This CDR3 spans 14 amino acids. After removal of 7 bases from V and 2 bases from J, the junction contained 9 bases not matched to a gene. The CDR3 sequence: CSASPAGATDTQYF. The CDR3 DNA is TGCAGCGCAAGCCCGGCGGGAGCCACAGATACGCAGTATTTT.

The gene calls are TRBV29-1 and TRBJ1-5, with D possibly matching TRBD1 (6 bases). V was pared by 4 bases and J by 4 bases, with 14 bases between. This CDR3 region has 14 residues. Germline V lookup: CDR1 SQVTM, CDR2 ANQGSEA. The CDR3, as DNA: TGCAGCGTTGCTGGCGGGACACAGAATCAGCCCCAGCATTTT. Amino acids: CSVAGGTQNQPQHF.

The table lists this clonotype with a few counts. The genes are TRBV29-1 and TRBJ1-6; 8 nucleotides line up with TRBD1. The germline gives CDR1 SQVTM, CDR2 ANQGSEA. The CDR3 spans 14 residues. With V trimmed by 7 bases and J by 7 bases, 9 bases remained unmatched. The CDR3 is CSASAGTGNSPLHF. DNA of the CDR3: TGCAGCGCCTCGGCCGGGACAGGCAATTCACCCCTCCACTTT.

The chain combines TRBV27 with TRBJ2-5, with D uncertain. The tail of the sequence fits TRBJ2-7 better, so the J call may be wrong. This CDR3 is built from 13 residues. Germline V gives CDR1 MNHEY, CDR2 SMNVEV (reference sequence). The DNA for the CDR3 is TGTGCCAGCAGTGCGCGAGCTTATTACGAGCAGTACTTC. It is translated as CASSARAYYEQYF.

This sequence joins TRBV4-3 and TRBJ2-4; tentatively, D is TRBD1 (6 bases). The CDR3 is 18 residues long. V lost 0 bases, J lost 0 bases, and 15 bases lay in between. Germline CDR1 is LGHNA and CDR2 is YSLEER. The DNA for the CDR3 is TGCGCCAGCAGCCAAGATTACAGGGAGAATATAGCCAAAAACATTCAGTACTTC. Translation gives CASSQDYRENIAKNIQYF.

This clonotype was found a few times. The chain has TRBV7-9 and TRBJ1-6; no clear D gene. In germline, CDR1 is SEHNR, CDR2 FQNEAQ (reference sequence). The CDR3 extends over 14 amino acids. V was shortened by 1 base and J by 9 bases, with 10 bases between the two germline ends. CDR3 in DNA: TGTGCCAGCAGCTTAGTTTCGGGAATTTCACCCCTCCACTTT. This sequence encodes CASSLVSGISPLHF.

This clonotype was counted a few times. The chain carries TRBV6-5 and TRBJ2-5, with D possibly matching TRBD1 (5 bases). V was clipped by 6 bases and J by 3 bases, with 14 bases between them. Germline V gene lookup returns CDR1 MNHEY and CDR2 SVGAGI. The length of the CDR3 is 14 residues. The DNA for the CDR3 is TGTGCCAGCAGCCGTGGACATTCCGAAGAGACCCAGTACTTC. Translating gives CASSRGHSEETQYF.

The V call is TRBV27, the J call TRBJ1-2; D not certain. V gave up 3 bases and J gave up 3 bases, with 14 bases separating them. This CDR3 spans 15 amino acids. The germline CDR1 and CDR2 sequences are MNHEY and SMNVEV (reference sequence). CDR3: CASSLRGPTYYGYTF. The CDR3 nucleotides read TGTGCCAGCAGTTTGCGCGGTCCGACTTACTATGGCTACACCTTC.

The chain employs TRBV20-1 and TRBJ2-1; no definite D call. The CDR3 consists of 13 residues. Trimming shortened V by 5 bases and J by 9 bases, and 17 bases separated the two germline ends. Per the germline V gene, CDR1 is DFQATT and CDR2 is SNEGSKA (reference sequence). The CDR3 reads CSAPIATGGEQFF. The CDR3 region has the DNA TGCAGTGCTCCGATCGCGACCGGCGGTGAGCAGTTCTTC.

As for this clonotype: A much larger clone is a single base away; this may be a read error. This chain joins TRBV6-5 and TRBJ2-4, with 8 bases lining up with TRBD1. Gene TRBJ2-7 matches the end of the DNA better, so the J call may be wrong. Germline lookup yields CDR1 MNHEY and CDR2 SVGAGI. The CDR3 has 13 amino acids. The CDR3 protein is CASRLRGRHEQYF. DNA for the CDR3: TGTGCCAGCCGCCTCAGGGGGCGTCACGAGCAGTACTTC.

This clonotype was seen a few times. This rearrangement joins TRBV27 to TRBJ1-2, with D perhaps TRBD1 (5 bases). Germline assignment: CDR1 MNHEY and CDR2 SMNVEV (reference sequence). The CDR3 is 13 amino acids. The germline V and J ends were trimmed by 4 bases and 8 bases, with 14 bases remaining between them. CDR3 sequence reads: CASSYRWGRGYTF. CDR3 coding DNA: TGTGCCAGCAGTTATCGGTGGGGGAGAGGCTACACCTTC.

This clonotype was detected a few times. The chain joins TRBV10-3 to TRBJ2-5, with 15 bases lining up with TRBD2. The V and J ends lost 2 bases and 6 bases, in that order; junction bases with no gene match: 1. Germline CDR1 ENHRY, CDR2 SYGVKD. This CDR3 is built from 15 residues. The CDR3 spells CAISEGTSGRKTQYF. In DNA, the CDR3 is TGTGCCATCAGTGAGGGGACTAGCGGGAGGAAGACCCAGTACTTC.

The J gene is TRBJ2-7, the V gene TRBV6-2 or TRBV6-3, with 9 bases lining up with TRBD1. V dropped 6 bases and J dropped 5; count of bases not matched to a gene: 5. The CDR3 runs to 13 residues. Germline lookup yields CDR1 MNHEY and CDR2 SVGEGT. Here the CDR3 reads CASRGTGFHEQYF. The CDR3 DNA reads as TGTGCCAGCAGAGGGACAGGGTTCCACGAGCAGTACTTC.

The chain has TRBV12-3 or TRBV12-4 and TRBJ2-4; D uncertain. The better agreement between TRBJ2-7 and the DNA end casts doubt on the J call. The CDR3 spans 14 residues. CDR3 amino acids: CASSFLGPLSEQYF. CDR3 sequence (DNA): TGTGCCAGCAGTTTTCTCGGGCCTCTCAGCGAGCAGTACTTC.

This rearrangement joins TRBV9 to TRBJ2-3; 9 nucleotides align to TRBD2. The germline CDR1 and CDR2 sequences are SGDLS and YYNGEE. Trimming took 0 bases from V and 2 from J; bases not matched to a gene: 7. The CDR3 totals 17 residues. DNA for the CDR3: TGTGCCAGCAGCGTAGCGAGCGGGAGGACCCCCACAGATACGCAGTATTTT. It codes for CASSVASGRTPTDTQYF.

V and J are TRBV7-2 and TRBJ2-1, with TRBD2 as a possible D gene (6 bases). CDR3 size: 15 residues. Trimming left V 1 base short and J 5 bases short, with 12 bases between. Germline-derived CDR1 and CDR2 are SGHTA and FQGNSA. In DNA, the CDR3 is TGTGCCAGCAGCTTAGGGACTACTCTCGACAATGAGCAGTTCTTC. This sequence encodes CASSLGTTLDNEQFF.